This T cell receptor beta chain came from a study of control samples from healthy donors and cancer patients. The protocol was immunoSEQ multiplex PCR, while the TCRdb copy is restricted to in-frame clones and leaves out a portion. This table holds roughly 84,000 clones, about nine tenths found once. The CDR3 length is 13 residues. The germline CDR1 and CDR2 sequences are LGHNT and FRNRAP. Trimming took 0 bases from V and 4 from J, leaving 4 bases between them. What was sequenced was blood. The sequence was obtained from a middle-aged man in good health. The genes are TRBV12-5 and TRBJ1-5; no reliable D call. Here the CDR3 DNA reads TGTGCTAGTGGTTTGGTCGGAAATCAGCCCCAGCATTTT. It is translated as CASGLVGNQPQHF.